The 16 T cell receptor beta chains given below trace back to one sample, sequenced in a study of T cell repertoires in cytomegalovirus infection (dated by TCRdb to about 2019). No antigen is known for these receptors. The meaning of the sample's treatment or condition label: in vitro stimulation with specific CMV peptide epitopes to enrich CMV-specific T cells. Data came from an Illumina HiSeq 1500. Using fastp trimming at Q25 and MiXCR clonotype assembly, TCRdb reanalyzed the public sequencing data and kept in-frame beta chains. Every entry covers one CDR3 protein and lists the most common genes and DNA from its rows. Across this sample there are roughly 990,000 distinct CDR3 sequences, with approximately 30% seen only once. The ten largest account for roughly 12% of the sample. The source material was cultured CD8+ T cells from PBMCs, sampled from culture after CMV antigen stimulation. The source of these receptors is a human donor in good health (CMV status not recorded). Some clones in this sample may be carry-over from other donors' samples.

This clonotype was seen a few times. The V and J genes are TRBV12-3 or TRBV12-4 and TRBJ1-4, with 7 bases that match TRBD1. The CDR3 has 15 amino acids. The trim removed 2 bases at V and 6 bases at J, leaving 6 bases unmatched. For the CDR3, the DNA is TGTGCCAGCAGTTTAATAGGACAGGATTATGAAAAACTGTTTTTT. This gives the protein CASSLIGQDYEKLFF.

This clonotype was counted only a few times. The rearrangement joins TRBV10-3 to TRBJ1-3; no clear D gene. The CDR3 contains 15 residues. Trimming took off 6 bases at V and 0 bases at J, with 12 bases between the two ends. Germline CDR1 ENHRY, CDR2 SYGVKD. The CDR3 DNA is TGTGCCATCAGAGTTGCCGTGAGCTCTGGAAACACCATATATTTT. This codes for CAIRVAVSSGNTIYF.

This chain links TRBV12-3 or TRBV12-4 with TRBJ2-7; tentatively, D is TRBD1 (7 bases). The ends were cut back, 7 bases at V and 2 bases at J, with 15 bases in the middle. This CDR3 is built from 14 residues. The CDR3 nucleotides read TGTGCCAGCAACCCAGGGGGGATCACCTACGAGCAGTACTTC. Translation: CASNPGGITYEQYF.

This clonotype was seen a few times. V and J are TRBV4-1 and TRBJ1-2; unclear D gene. The length of the CDR3 is 15 residues. CDR1 MGHRA and CDR2 YSYEKL come from the germline V gene. Trimming took 0 bases from V and 7 from J, leaving 15 bases between them. CDR3 coding DNA: TGCGCCAGCAGCCAAGAGTGGGGTACCAGGCGTGGCTACACCTTC. The encoded protein is CASSQEWGTRRGYTF.

The V call is TRBV4-3, the J call TRBJ2-5; TRBD2 agrees at 10 bases. The CDR3 consists of 16 residues. Germline V gene lookup returns CDR1 LGHNA and CDR2 YSLEER. The junction had 6 bases not matched to a gene; V was cut back by 0 bases and J by 5 bases. The CDR3 here is CASSQDPSGGAETQYF. The CDR3 nucleotides read TGCGCCAGCAGCCAAGATCCGAGCGGGGGGGCCGAGACCCAGTACTTC.

The chain recombines TRBV27 with TRBJ2-3, with 8 positions matching TRBD2. The V gene end was trimmed by 7 bases and the J gene end by 2 bases; junction bases not matched to a gene: 5. The CDR3 contains 14 residues. Germline V gene lookup returns CDR1 MNHEY and CDR2 SMNVEV (reference sequence). CDR3 region: CASTLTSDTDTQYF. CDR3 nucleotides: TGTGCCAGCACCCTGACTAGCGACACAGATACGCAGTATTTT.

In its sample, this clonotype was seen a few times. The rearrangement links TRBV7-6 to TRBJ2-2, with 9 bases lining up with TRBD2. The length of the CDR3 is 14 residues. Germline assignment: CDR1 SGHVS and CDR2 FNYEAQ. Trimming at V came to 1 base and at J to 10 bases, leaving 4 bases not matched to a gene. The CDR3 DNA is TGTGCCAGCAGCTTAGGAGCGGGGGGAACGGAGCTGTTTTTT. Translated, it gives CASSLGAGGTELFF. Full variable domain (remainder filled in from reference TRBV7-6 and TRBJ2-2): GAGVSQSPRYKVTKRGQDVALRCDPISGHVSLYWYRQALGQGPEFLTYFNYEAQQDKSGLPNDRFSAERPEGSISTLTIQRTEQRDSAMYRCASSLGAGGTELFFGEGSRLTVL.

Many counts were recorded for this clonotype. J is TRBJ2-1 and V is TRBV7-6; the D is unclear. CDR1 is SGHVS and CDR2 is FNYEAQ in the germline V gene. The CDR3 runs 12 residues. Trimming shortened V by 5 bases and J by 8 bases, and 10 bases separated the two germline ends. The CDR3 here is CASSPEPYEQFF. CDR3 DNA: TGTGCCAGCAGCCCGGAACCCTATGAGCAGTTCTTC.

This clonotype was seen only once. V is TRBV29-1 and J is TRBJ1-1; 10 nucleotides align to TRBD1. Unmatched junction bases numbered 6, after V lost 6 bases and J lost 2 bases. The CDR3 loop spans 14 amino acids. The germline V gene encodes CDR1 SQVTM and CDR2 ANQGSEA. CDR3 amino acids: CSVLDRGLNTEAFF. In DNA form, the CDR3 reads TGCAGCGTCCTCGACAGGGGGCTCAACACTGAAGCTTTCTTT.

CDR3 sequence reads: CASIGMYTEAFF. The CDR3 DNA reads TGTGCCAGCATCGGGATGTACACTGAAGCTTTCTTT. The chain links TRBV27 to TRBJ1-1; D remains unclear. The ends were cut back, 7 bases at V and 3 bases at J, with 9 bases in the middle. The CDR3 extends over 12 amino acids. Germline-derived CDR1 and CDR2 are MNHEY and SMNVEV (reference sequence).

A word on this clonotype: The junction does not match germline at one end; this may be a read error. The V and J genes are TRBV28 and TRBJ1-1; D may be TRBD1 (5 bases). CDR1 MDHEN and CDR2 SYDVKM come from the germline V gene. CDR3 length: 14 residues. DNA of the CDR3: TGTACCAGCAGTTTTCCCAGGGACCGCACAGAAGCTTTCTTT. Translating it yields CTSSFPRDRTEAFF.

The chain couples TRBV10-3 to TRBJ2-3; D remains unclear. CDR1 and CDR2 (germline): ENHRY, SYGVKD. Trimming removed 3 bases at V and 5 bases at J, with 12 bases between. The CDR3 spans 14 residues. CDR3 bases: TGTGCCATCAGTGACCTCCCCCACGGAGATACGCAGTATTTT. This gives the protein CAISDLPHGDTQYF.

This clonotype has just one count. The chain employs TRBV28 and TRBJ1-5; TRBD1 aligns across 9 bases. The CDR3 runs to 15 residues. The V and J ends lost 7 bases and 9 bases, in that order; junction bases with no gene match: 13. Germline lookup yields CDR1 MDHEN and CDR2 SYDVKM. The CDR3 nucleotides read TGTGCCAGCACCCAGCCCGGGACAGGGCTTGGGCCCCAGCATTTT. It encodes CASTQPGTGLGPQHF.

V and J are TRBV6-6 and TRBJ2-7; 7 bases fit TRBD2. The V and J ends lost 7 bases and 4 bases, in that order; junction bases with no gene match: 7. The CDR3 has 13 residues. Germline CDR1 and CDR2: MNHNY and SVGAGI (reference sequence). The CDR3, as DNA: TGTGCCAGCACCTTGGAGCGGGAATACGAGCAGTACGTC. Its translation: CASTLEREYEQYV.

Ten or more counts support this clonotype. The chain employs TRBV7-2 and TRBJ2-3, with TRBD2 matching over 10 bases. This CDR3 has 17 amino acids. Per the germline V gene, CDR1 is SGHTA and CDR2 is FQGNSA. V was pared by 2 bases and J by 0 bases, with 5 bases of the junction left unmatched. The CDR3 spells CASSLITSGVSTDTQYF. The CDR3 DNA is TGTGCCAGCAGCTTAATAACTAGCGGGGTTAGCACAGATACGCAGTATTTT.

V and J are TRBV4-1 and TRBJ2-7, with TRBD2 matching over 15 bases. Germline assignment: CDR1 MGHRA and CDR2 YSYEKL. The J segment lost 5 bases and the V segment lost 4 bases, leaving 3 bases of the junction unmatched. CDR3 length: 15 residues. For the CDR3, the DNA is TGCGCCAGCAGCCCGGGACTAGCGGGGGGAGACGAGCAGTACTTC. Its translation is CASSPGLAGGDEQYF.